The T cell receptor beta chain described here comes from a study of T cells in Graves' hyperthyroidism and ophthalmopathy. This CDR3 is built from 13 residues. Germline CDR1 SGHAT, CDR2 FQNNGV. With V trimmed by 5 bases and J by 6 bases, 4 bases remained unmatched. Regarding the study as a whole: In the blood, most expanded thyroid clonotypes above 0.001 appeared as well.

Absent ophthalmopathy progression within 18 months defined stable Graves' hyperthyroidism. Recently diagnosed hyperthyroidism of less than 2 months' duration affected patients aged 18 to 65. There were TCR beta CDR3 regions amplified from RNA transcripts. During a first-round RT-PCR of the TCR CDR3, the HTBI primer set was used. In TCRdb, the multiplex PCR reads were re-called with MiXCR into one record per CDR3 protein. The data hold around 290,000 distinct CDR3 sequences, with roughly 15% observed a single time. The sample holds many counts of this clonotype. Its antigen remains unidentified. The specimen was blood. The chain links TRBV11-2 to TRBJ2-1; the match to TRBD2 covers 7 bases. The receptor was isolated from a woman in her forties with Graves' hyperthyroidism. CDR3 sequence reads: CASSAGLINEQFF. The CDR3 nucleotides read TGTGCCAGCAGCGCGGGACTAATCAATGAGCAGTTCTTC.